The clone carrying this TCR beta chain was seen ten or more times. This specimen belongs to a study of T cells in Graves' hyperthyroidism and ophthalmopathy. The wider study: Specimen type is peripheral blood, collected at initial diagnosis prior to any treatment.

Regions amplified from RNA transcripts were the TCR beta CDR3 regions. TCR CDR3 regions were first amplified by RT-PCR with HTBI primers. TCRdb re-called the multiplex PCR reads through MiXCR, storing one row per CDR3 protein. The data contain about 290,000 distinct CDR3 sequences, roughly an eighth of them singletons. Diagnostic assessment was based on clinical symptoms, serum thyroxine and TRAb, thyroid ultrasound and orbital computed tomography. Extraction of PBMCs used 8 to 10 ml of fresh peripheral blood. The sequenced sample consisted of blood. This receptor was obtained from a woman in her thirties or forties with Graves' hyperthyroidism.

The CDR3 DNA reads as TGTGCCAGCAGAATGGGGACAGGGGCCTCCTACGAGCAGTACTTC. Protein: CASRMGTGASYEQYF. V gene TRBV2 combines with J gene TRBJ2-7; 10 nucleotides align to TRBD1. The CDR3 runs 15 residues. V was pared by 6 bases and J by 0 bases, with 5 bases of the junction left unmatched. Looked up from germline, CDR1 is SNHLY and CDR2 is FYNNEI.